Presented here are 24 T cell receptor beta chains from one specimen sequenced in a study of tumor-infiltrating lymphocytes in glioblastoma multiforme. TCR beta libraries were built from RNA through three nested multiplex PCR rounds using modified ARM-PCR. TCRdb fed the multiplex PCR reads into MiXCR, producing one record per CDR3 protein. This repertoire shows 25,000 to 40,000 distinct CDR3 sequences, roughly two thirds found once; its top ten account for approximately 33%. Sequenced input: brain tumor tissue. These receptors were obtained from a male donor with glioblastoma.

J is TRBJ2-1 and V is TRBV13; the D gene is possibly TRBD2 (6 bases). In germline, CDR1 is PRHDT, CDR2 FYEKMQ (reference sequence). The CDR3 loop spans 14 amino acids. V was pared by 4 bases and J by 5 bases, with 12 bases between. DNA of the CDR3: TGTGCCAGCAGCTCCCGGGCGGGACACAATGAGCAGTTCTTC. Its translation is CASSSRAGHNEQFF.

This clonotype was observed at least ten times. This CDR3 fails to terminate in the conserved phenylalanine or tryptophan, so it likely reflects a read error. The chain is built from TRBV29-1 and TRBJ2-7; D is undetermined. The V end was cut by 4 bases, the J end by 6 bases, with 13 bases between. This CDR3 region has 12 residues. Germline V lookup: CDR1 SQVTM, CDR2 ANQGSEA. CDR3 in amino acids: CSVGDGVSEQYL. The DNA for the CDR3 is TGCAGCGTTGGAGACGGAGTGTCCGAGCAGTACCTC.

The rearrangement joins TRBV19 to TRBJ2-7; D may be TRBD2 (6 bases). Germline CDR1 and CDR2: LNHDA and SQIVND (reference sequence). The CDR3 covers 13 residues. Deletions cut 6 bases from V and 6 bases from J, with 15 bases between. The CDR3 DNA sequence: TGTGCCAGTAGCTTGGCGGGGCCCTCCGAGCAGTACTTC. Translation: CASSLAGPSEQYF.

A remark on this clonotype: Sequence at one end of the junction differs from germline and may be a read error. The rearrangement uses TRBV6-5 and TRBJ1-1; D possibly corresponds to TRBD1 (5 bases). CDR3 length: 15 amino acids. Germline values: CDR1 MNHEY, CDR2 SVGAGI. The CDR3 DNA follows: TGTGACAGCAGTTACTCGTGGTCGGCGGGGACTGGAGCTTTCTTT. This encodes CDSSYSWSAGTGAFF.

The V call is TRBV6-2 or TRBV6-3, the J call TRBJ2-5; TRBD2 is a possible D gene (6 bases). The CDR3 loop spans 17 amino acids. V was pared by 8 bases and J by 0 bases, with 22 bases between. The V gene's germline CDR1 is MNHEY and CDR2 SVGEGT. The CDR3 loop reads CASGDSGGLRDQETQYF. DNA of the CDR3: TGTGCCAGCGGTGACTCTGGAGGACTAAGAGACCAAGAGACCCAGTACTTC.

Concerning this clonotype itself: An end of the junction differs from the germline gene, which may be a read error. The chain is built from TRBV12-3 or TRBV12-4 and TRBJ2-1, with D possibly TRBD1 on 6 matching bases. This CDR3 is built from 15 residues. DNA of the CDR3: TGTGCCAGCAGTCTCACGACAGGCCGCTACAATGATCAGTTCTTC. This encodes CASSLTTGRYNDQFF.

On this clonotype itself: This clone may be a read error of a much larger clone one base away. The V call is TRBV10-3, the J call TRBJ2-7; D gene unclear. Germline loops: CDR1 ENHRY, CDR2 SYGVKD. Trimming shortened V by 2 bases and J by 12 bases, and 14 bases separated the two germline ends. The CDR3 consists of 12 residues. The CDR3 sequence is CAISEPVHHRYF. CDR3 DNA sequence: TGTGCCATCAGTGAGCCAGTGCACCACCGGTACTTC.

Worth noting for this clonotype: At one end the junction does not follow the germline gene, possibly because of a read error. The rearrangement links TRBV29-1 to TRBJ2-2; D perhaps matches TRBD2 (5 bases). The CDR3 runs to 11 residues. Germline V gene data show CDR1 as SQVTM and CDR2 as ANQGSEA. This CDR3 is CSVGGTGEPFF. The DNA of the CDR3 is TGCAGCGTCGGAGGCACCGGGGAGCCGTTTTTT.

This clonotype was seen only a few times. V gene TRBV19 combines with J gene TRBJ2-2; D gene unclear. CDR3 size: 14 residues. Germline V gene sequence: CDR1 LNHDA, CDR2 SQIVND (reference sequence). V dropped 1 base and J dropped 6 bases, with 9 bases sitting between them. CDR3 nucleotide sequence: TGTGCCAGTAGTATAGGCTCTCCTCCCGGGGAGCTGTTTTTT. This sequence encodes CASSIGSPPGELFF.

Concerning this clonotype: A read error may account for a junction end that differs from germline. This rearrangement joins TRBV11-2 to TRBJ2-4; D gene ambiguous. This CDR3 region has 14 residues. CDR1 and CDR2 from the germline V gene are SGHAT and FQNNGV. CDR3 sequence: CASGLSTAQNIQYF. The CDR3 DNA reads TGTGCCAGCGGCTTATCGACGGCACAGAACATTCAGTACTTC.

The rearrangement links TRBV11-2 to TRBJ2-2; 12 bases agree with TRBD2. V was pared by 6 bases and J by 4 bases, with 9 bases of the junction left unmatched. CDR3 length: 17 amino acids. Germline assignment: CDR1 SGHAT and CDR2 FQNNGV. In nucleotides, the CDR3 is TGTGCCAGCAGTTCGACTAGCGGGAGAATAAGCACCGGGGAGCTGTTTTTT. Its protein product is CASSSTSGRISTGELFF.

On this clonotype: Possible read error: a much larger clone is one base away. This CDR3 fails to terminate in the conserved phenylalanine or tryptophan, so it likely reflects a read error. J is TRBJ1-1 and V is TRBV5-1; D is uncertain. CDR3 length: 14 residues. CDR1 and CDR2 from the germline V gene are SGHRS and YFSETQ. The V gene lost 2 bases and the J gene lost 1 base, with 9 bases spanning the gap. The CDR3 sequence: CASSFAPQNTEAFL. The CDR3 nucleotides are TGCGCCAGCAGCTTCGCCCCACAGAACACTGAAGCTTTCCTT.

Regarding this clonotype: The conserved phenylalanine or tryptophan normally closing the CDR3 is absent here, so this likely arose from a read error. The chain uses TRBV14 and TRBJ2-5, with D perhaps TRBD2 (5 bases). The V gene's germline CDR1 is SGHDN and CDR2 FVKESK. The CDR3 has 13 residues. This CDR3 reads CASSSRLQETQYL. The CDR3 DNA reads as TGCGCCAGCAGCTCTCGACTACAAGAGACCCAGTACCTC.

Concerning this clonotype: This clone may be a read error of a much larger clone one base away. The chain has TRBV11-2 and TRBJ2-1; a possible D gene is TRBD2 (6 bases). Germline CDR1 SGHAT, CDR2 FQNNGV. The CDR3 length is 15 residues. The CDR3 coding sequence is TGTGCCAGCAGCTTAGTTGGGACTCCTTACAATAAGCAGTTCTTC. This translates into CASSLVGTPYNKQFF. Using reference TRBV11-2 and TRBJ2-1 for the parts outside the CDR3, the full variable domain is EAGVAQSPRYKIIEKRQSVAFWCNPISGHATLYWYQQILGQGPKLLIQFQNNGVVDDSQLPKDRFSAERLKGVDSTLKIQPAKLEDSAVYLCASSLVGTPYNKQFFGPGTRLTVL.

Remarks on this clonotype: One end of the junction does not line up with germline, which may come from a read error. The chain carries TRBV29-1 and TRBJ1-2, with D unclear. The CDR3 extends over 12 amino acids. CDR1 is SQVTM, CDR2 ANQGSEA, per germline. The CDR3 sequence is CSVSADSYGCTF. CDR3 coding DNA: TGCAGCGTTAGCGCAGACTCCTATGGCTGCACCTTC.

The sample holds many counts of this clonotype. The chain is built from TRBV10-3 and TRBJ1-1; D is uncertain. Germline CDR1 ENHRY, CDR2 SYGVKD. The V gene lost 0 bases and the J gene lost 4 bases, with 9 bases spanning the gap. CDR3 length equals 14 residues. The CDR3 nucleotides are TGTGCCATCAGTGAGTCTGGGGAGGGCACTGAAGCTTTCTTT. This gives the protein CAISESGEGTEAFF.

This clonotype was seen at least ten times. A much larger clone lies a single base off, so this may be a read error. The chain has TRBV20-1 and TRBJ1-1; no clear D gene. This CDR3 has 13 amino acids. CDR1 is DFQATT, CDR2 SNEGSKA, per germline (reference sequence). The CDR3 DNA sequence: TGCAGTACTAGAGTCGGCAGCAACACTGAAGCTTTCTTT. Protein product: CSTRVGSNTEAFF.

On this clonotype itself: At one end, the junction sequence differs from germline, possibly due to a read error. This chain links TRBV4-2 with TRBJ1-1; D gene ambiguous. CDR3 size: 14 residues. CDR1 and CDR2 (germline): LGHNA, YNFKEQ. The CDR3 DNA reads TGTGCCAGGAGCCAAGTCACATTGAACACTGAAGCTTTCTTT. This encodes CARSQVTLNTEAFF.

Concerning this clonotype itself: An end of the junction differs from the germline gene, which may be a read error. The V gene is TRBV11-2, the J gene TRBJ2-1; no definite D call. Germline CDR1 and CDR2: SGHAT and FQNNGV. The CDR3 is made up of 13 amino acids. CDR3 loop: CASSLERRNEQFF. The CDR3 region has the DNA TGTGCCAGCAGCTTAGAAAGGCGGAATGAGCAGTTTTTC.

The rearrangement joins TRBV11-3 to TRBJ2-7; a possible D gene is TRBD2 (6 bases). The germline V and J ends were trimmed by 0 bases and 2 bases, with 11 bases remaining between them. Per the germline V gene, CDR1 is SGHNT and CDR2 is YENEEA. The CDR3 contains 15 residues. The DNA for the CDR3 is TGTGCCAGCAGCTTAGAAACGGGAGCACCCTACGAGCAGTACTTC. Amino acids: CASSLETGAPYEQYF. Combining the CDR3 with reference TRBV11-3 and TRBJ2-7 gives the whole variable domain EAGVVQSPRYKIIEKKQPVAFWCNPISGHNTLYWYLQNLGQGPELLIRYENEEAVDDSQLPKDRFSAERLKGVDSTLKIQPAELGDSAVYLCASSLETGAPYEQYFGPGTRLTVT.

This clonotype appeared once. Compared with germline, one end of the junction differs, possibly owing to a read error. This chain joins TRBV6-5 and TRBJ2-7; D is perhaps TRBD1 (6 bases). This CDR3 is 13 amino acids long. Germline-derived CDR1 and CDR2 are MNHEY and SVGAGI. CDR3 residues: CTSSYRDNYEQYF. Here the CDR3 DNA reads TGTACAAGCAGTTATCGGGACAATTACGAGCAGTATTTC.

Many counts were recorded for this clonotype. The V and J genes are TRBV4-1 and TRBJ2-1, with D possibly being TRBD2 (5 bases). This CDR3 is built from 16 residues. Germline values: CDR1 MGHRA, CDR2 YSYEKL. V lost 1 base, J lost 5 bases, and 15 bases lay in between. CDR3 residues: CASSQGLRVGDNEQFF. As DNA, the CDR3 is TGCGCCAGCAGCCAAGGTTTGAGGGTCGGGGACAATGAGCAGTTCTTC.

The V and J genes are TRBV29-1 and TRBJ2-7; 9 bases match TRBD2. The J segment lost 4 bases and the V segment lost 4 bases, leaving 2 bases of the junction unmatched. Looked up from germline, CDR1 is SQVTM and CDR2 is ANQGSEA. The CDR3 has 12 amino acids. CDR3 DNA sequence: TGCAGCGTTGTTAGCGGGAGATACGAGCAGTACTTC. It encodes CSVVSGRYEQYF.

Points on this clonotype: This CDR3 fails to terminate in the conserved phenylalanine or tryptophan, so it likely reflects a read error. The chain joins TRBV29-1 to TRBJ2-5; tentatively, D is TRBD2 (5 bases). The CDR3 contains 14 residues. Per the germline V gene, CDR1 is SQVTM and CDR2 is ANQGSEA. V lost 5 bases, J lost 4 bases, and 17 bases lay in between. CDR3 bases: TGCAGCGTTCGAGGGAAGGAGTCGACAGAGACCCAGTACCTC. It is translated as CSVRGKESTETQYL.